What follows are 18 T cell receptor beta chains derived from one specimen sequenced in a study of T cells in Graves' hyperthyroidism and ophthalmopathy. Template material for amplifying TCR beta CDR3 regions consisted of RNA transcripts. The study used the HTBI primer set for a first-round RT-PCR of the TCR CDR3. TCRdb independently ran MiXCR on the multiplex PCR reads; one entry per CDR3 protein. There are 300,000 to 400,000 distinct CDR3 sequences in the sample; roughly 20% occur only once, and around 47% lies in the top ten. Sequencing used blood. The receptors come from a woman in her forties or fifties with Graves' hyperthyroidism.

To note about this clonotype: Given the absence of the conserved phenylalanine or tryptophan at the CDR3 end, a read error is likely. The CDR3 spells CASSLPGRNTGELFL. CDR3 DNA sequence: TGTGCCAGCAGCTTACCGGGACGCAACACCGGGGAGCTGTTTCTT. This chain uses TRBV11-1 with TRBJ2-2; tentatively, D is TRBD1 or TRBD2 (5 bases each). V lost 2 bases, J lost 2 bases, and 9 bases lay in between. The CDR3 runs 15 residues. The V gene's germline CDR1 is SGHAT and CDR2 FQDESV (reference sequence).

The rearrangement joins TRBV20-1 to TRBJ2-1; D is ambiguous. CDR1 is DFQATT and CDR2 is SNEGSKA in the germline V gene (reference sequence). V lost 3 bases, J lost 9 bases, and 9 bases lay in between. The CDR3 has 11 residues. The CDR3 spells CSASWLVEQFF. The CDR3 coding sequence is TGCAGTGCTAGCTGGTTAGTTGAGCAGTTCTTC.

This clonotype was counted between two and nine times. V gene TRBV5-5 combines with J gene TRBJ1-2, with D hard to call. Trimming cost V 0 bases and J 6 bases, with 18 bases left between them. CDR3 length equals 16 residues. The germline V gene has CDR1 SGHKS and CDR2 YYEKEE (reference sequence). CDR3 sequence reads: CASSLDVRATGNGYTF. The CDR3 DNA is TGTGCCAGCAGCTTGGATGTCCGGGCTACGGGGAATGGCTACACCTTC.

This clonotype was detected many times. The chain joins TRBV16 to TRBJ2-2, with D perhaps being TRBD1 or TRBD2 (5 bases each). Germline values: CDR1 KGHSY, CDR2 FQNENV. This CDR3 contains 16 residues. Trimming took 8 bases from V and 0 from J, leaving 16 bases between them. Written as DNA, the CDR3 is TGTGCCAGCCGCCCGGGGACGGCAGCGAACACCGGGGAGCTGTTTTTT. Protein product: CASRPGTAANTGELFF.

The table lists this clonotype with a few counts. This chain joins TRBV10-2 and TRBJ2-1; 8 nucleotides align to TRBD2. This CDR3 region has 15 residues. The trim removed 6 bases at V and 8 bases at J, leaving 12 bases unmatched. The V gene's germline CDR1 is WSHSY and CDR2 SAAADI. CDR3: CASRIGLAGSDEQFF. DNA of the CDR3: TGCGCCAGCAGGATAGGGCTAGCGGGTAGCGATGAGCAGTTCTTC.

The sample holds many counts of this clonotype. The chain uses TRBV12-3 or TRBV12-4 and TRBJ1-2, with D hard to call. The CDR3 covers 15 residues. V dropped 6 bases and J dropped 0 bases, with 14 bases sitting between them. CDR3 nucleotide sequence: TGTGCCAGCAGCCAGTGGAGCCCCACTAACTATGGCTACACCTTC. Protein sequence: CASSQWSPTNYGYTF.

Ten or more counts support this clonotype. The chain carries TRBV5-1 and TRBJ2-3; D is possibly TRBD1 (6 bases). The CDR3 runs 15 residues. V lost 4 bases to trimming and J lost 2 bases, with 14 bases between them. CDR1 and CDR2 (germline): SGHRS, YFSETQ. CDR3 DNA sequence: TGCGCCAGCAGCCCAGAGGACAGTACCACAGATACGCAGTATTTT. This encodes CASSPEDSTTDTQYF.

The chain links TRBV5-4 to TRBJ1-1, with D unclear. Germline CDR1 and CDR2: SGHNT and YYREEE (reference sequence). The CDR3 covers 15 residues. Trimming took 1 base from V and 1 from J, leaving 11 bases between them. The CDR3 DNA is TGTGCCAGCAGCTTGATTGAGCGACGGAACACTGAAGCTTTCTTT. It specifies CASSLIERRNTEAFF.

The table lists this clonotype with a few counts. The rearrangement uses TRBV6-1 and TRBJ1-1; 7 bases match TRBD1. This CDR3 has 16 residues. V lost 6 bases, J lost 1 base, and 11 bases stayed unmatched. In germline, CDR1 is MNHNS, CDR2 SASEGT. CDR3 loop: CASRPFEGARNTEAFF. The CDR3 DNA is TGTGCCAGCAGACCGTTTGAGGGGGCCAGGAACACTGAAGCTTTCTTT.

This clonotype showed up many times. The CDR3 spells CASKIASGTPYEQYF. CDR3 sequence (DNA): TGTGCCAGCAAAATTGCTAGCGGGACCCCCTACGAGCAGTACTTC. The rearrangement links TRBV2 to TRBJ2-7, with TRBD2 identical over 9 bases. V shed 7 bases, J shed 2 bases, and the junction held 9 bases outside the gene matches. The germline V gene encodes CDR1 SNHLY and CDR2 FYNNEI. The CDR3 runs 15 residues.

The CDR3 coding sequence is TGCAGTGCTAGAGTGCGCCTCAGGGGTGGGAACACTGAAGCTTTCTTT. Protein: CSARVRLRGGNTEAFF. The chain recombines TRBV20-1 with TRBJ1-1; D may be TRBD1 (6 bases). Trimming left V 1 base short and J 1 base short, with 16 bases between. Per the germline V gene, CDR1 is DFQATT and CDR2 is SNEGSKA (reference sequence). This CDR3 spans 16 amino acids.

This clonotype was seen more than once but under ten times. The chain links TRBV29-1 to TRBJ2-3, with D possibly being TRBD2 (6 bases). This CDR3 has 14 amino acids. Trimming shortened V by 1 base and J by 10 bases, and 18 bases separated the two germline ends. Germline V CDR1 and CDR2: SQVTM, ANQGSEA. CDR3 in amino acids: CSVEGDSQERAQYF. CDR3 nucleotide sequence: TGCAGCGTTGAAGGGGACTCCCAGGAGCGGGCGCAGTATTTT.

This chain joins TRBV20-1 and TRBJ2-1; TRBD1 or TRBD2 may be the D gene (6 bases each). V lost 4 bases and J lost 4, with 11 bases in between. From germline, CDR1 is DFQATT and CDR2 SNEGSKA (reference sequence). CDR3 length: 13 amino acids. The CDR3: CSAIGGLYNEQFF. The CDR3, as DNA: TGCAGTGCTATTGGGGGGCTTTACAATGAGCAGTTCTTC.

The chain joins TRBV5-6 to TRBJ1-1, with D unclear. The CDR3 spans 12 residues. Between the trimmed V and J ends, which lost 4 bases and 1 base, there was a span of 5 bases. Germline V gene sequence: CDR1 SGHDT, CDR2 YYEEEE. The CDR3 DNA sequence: TGTGCCAGCAGCCGGCCGAACACTGAAGCTTTCTTT. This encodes CASSRPNTEAFF.

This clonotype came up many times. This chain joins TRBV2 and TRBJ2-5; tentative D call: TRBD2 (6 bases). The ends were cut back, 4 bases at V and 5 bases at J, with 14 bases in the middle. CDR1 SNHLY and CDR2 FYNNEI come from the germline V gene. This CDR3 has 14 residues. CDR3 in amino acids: CASSGAGTGETQYF. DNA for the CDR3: TGTGCCAGCAGTGGGGCGGGAACCGGTGAGACCCAGTACTTC.

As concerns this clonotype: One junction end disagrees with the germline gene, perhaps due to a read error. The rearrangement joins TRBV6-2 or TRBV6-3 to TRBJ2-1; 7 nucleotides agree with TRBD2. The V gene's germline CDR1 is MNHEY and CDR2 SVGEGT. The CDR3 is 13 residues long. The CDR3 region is CASSYSQPGLTLF. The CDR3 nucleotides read TGTGCCAGCAGTTACTCGCAGCCGGGACTAACCCTCTTC.

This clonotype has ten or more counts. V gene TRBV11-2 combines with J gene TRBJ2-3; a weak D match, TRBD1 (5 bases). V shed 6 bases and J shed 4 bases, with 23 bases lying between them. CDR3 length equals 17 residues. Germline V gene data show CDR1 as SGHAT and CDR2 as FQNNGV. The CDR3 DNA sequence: TGTGCCAGCAGGCCCCGGCAAGGACAAGGCTCCGCAGATACGCAGTATTTT. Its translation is CASRPRQGQGSADTQYF.

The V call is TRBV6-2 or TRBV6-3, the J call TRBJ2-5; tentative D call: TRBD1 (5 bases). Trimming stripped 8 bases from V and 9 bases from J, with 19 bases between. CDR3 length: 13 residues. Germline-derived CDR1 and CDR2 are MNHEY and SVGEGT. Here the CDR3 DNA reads TGTGCCAGCCGGCAGGGCCTACAAGGGGCCCAGTACTTC. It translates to CASRQGLQGAQYF.